The clone carrying this T cell receptor beta chain was picked up a small number of times. The antigen remains undetermined. This entry comes from a study of cytotoxic CD8 clonotypes in ibrutinib-treated CLL. Looking at the study overall: IGHV unmutated 17 to 18; relapsed/refractory about a dozen; treatment-naive about 15.

Data came from immunoSEQ multiplex PCR; TCRdb stores just in-frame clones and leaves some out. The sample yields approximately 16,000 clones, about 60% seen once. Cryopreserved PBMCs provided about 2 micrograms of genomic DNA for the TCR beta libraries. Study findings and constraints: Rare overall, public clonotypes shrank or held steady under therapy.

The source material was PBMCs, sampled before ibrutinib treatment. This TCR derives from a human donor with chronic lymphocytic leukemia.

CDR3 sequence reads: CASSRGGLLYEQYF. The DNA of the CDR3 is TGTGCCAGCAGTAGAGGCGGCTTATTGTACGAGCAGTACTTC. This chain joins TRBV14 and TRBJ2-7; D is uncertain. V was pared by 6 bases and J by 4 bases, with 16 bases between. This CDR3 contains 14 residues. Germline V gives CDR1 SGHDN, CDR2 FVKESK.